A single T cell receptor (beta chain) is shown here with its context. Its antigen is still unknown. These data come from a study of cytomegalovirus exposure and HLA in healthy donors. Study-level background: There were 88 million or so unique TCRs (from HLA-typed donors) in an early data release.

Study outcomes and limitations: As a later analysis revealed, most CMV-associated TCR beta chains appeared HLA-restricted. In a later analysis, across HLA loci, associated TCR counts were highest for DRB1, lowest for HLA-C. An analysis that was carried out later associated 16,951 TCR beta sequences with HLA alleles at 0.05 false discovery rate.

Trimming stripped 5 bases from V and 4 bases from J, with 5 bases between. The CDR3 consists of 11 residues. Per germline, CDR1 SQVTM and CDR2 ANQGSEA. 13 Jbeta primers and 60 Vbeta primers were used for the PCR. Measured with immunoSEQ multiplex PCR; TCRdb has only the in-frame clones, and not every one. The table lists under 150,000 clones, with approximately 1.5% in the top ten. Input material: PBMCs. The chain carries TRBV29-1 and TRBJ1-4, with unresolved D. This receptor was identified in a woman in her 40s in good health and CMV-seronegative. The CDR3: CSVRYNEKLFF. The CDR3 DNA reads as TGCAGCGTTCGGTATAATGAAAAACTGTTTTTT.